This T cell receptor beta chain derives from a study of regulatory T cells in long-lasting Graves disease. There are 12 residues in the CDR3. The V gene's germline CDR1 is SNHLY and CDR2 FYNNEI. Trimming removed 5 bases at V and 5 bases at J, with 10 bases between. This clonotype was counted at least ten times. Time point defined: persistent/refractory GD, antithyroid drugs over 5 years with positive TRAb. Following extraction of RNA from PBMCs, that RNA was used to make the TCR library. To make TCR beta libraries, researchers used iRepertoire HTBI primers and Arm-PCR of CDR3 regions. Via MiXCR, TCRdb re-called the multiplex PCR reads, giving one row per CDR3 protein. The table shows about 450,000 distinct CDR3 sequences, with 20% to 25% occurring only once.

V is TRBV2 and J is TRBJ2-7; D gene unclear. The clonotype originates from a female donor with Graves disease. The starting material was peripheral blood mononuclear cells (PBMCs), obtained when the disease was refractory, from a patient treated with antithyroid drugs. CDR3 in amino acids: CASSLVPHEQYF. CDR3 DNA: TGTGCCAGCAGTCTAGTTCCCCACGAGCAGTACTTC.